This T cell receptor beta chain was identified during a study of shared T cell receptors in the human thymus. The CDR3 is 15 amino acids. After removal of 5 bases from V and 8 bases from J, the junction contained 9 bases not matched to a gene. CDR1 SGHRS and CDR2 YFSETQ come from the germline V gene. A single count supports this clone. The same CDR3 arises from other DNA sequences in this sample as well. Using immunoSEQ multiplex PCR, the repertoire was profiled, and TCRdb retains in-frame clones only, with some absent. The repertoire holds hundreds of thousands of clones, with roughly 85% as singletons. The sample also formed part of further work on human thymus T cells. That investigation notes: Resections from corrective heart surgery provided thymus tissue.

J is TRBJ1-4 and V is TRBV5-1, with 10 bases identical to TRBD1. The sample taken for sequencing was thymocytes. The clonotype originates from a girl under two years old with a congenital heart defect. CDR3 in DNA: TGCGCCAGCAGGGGCCGACAGGGGGCGAACGAAAAACTGTTTTTT. Its translation: CASRGRQGANEKLFF.